Reported below is one T cell receptor (beta chain). Its cognate antigen is unknown. A sample-barcoded 5' primer and a J-beta primer mix were used in a second PCR of about 6 to 12 cycles. TCRdb processed the 5' RACE reads anew with MiXCR; each CDR3 protein has one entry. This repertoire shows around 2 million distinct CDR3 sequences, more than 35% found once; its top ten account for 20% to 25%. This CDR3 spans 13 amino acids. The V and J ends lost 2 bases and 6 bases respectively, with 10 bases between them. The germline V gene has CDR1 SGHTA and CDR2 FQGTGA. This record comes from a study of blood T cells in healthy people across ages. Study observations and caveats: When set beside aged donors, long-lived donors presented more naive CD4+ cells and higher diversity. Age advanced and TCR beta diversity per million T cells fell, roughly linearly.

This clonotype was obtained from a human donor in good health. V usage is TRBV7-3 and J usage is TRBJ1-2, with D possibly TRBD1 on 5 matching bases. Sequences were obtained from blood. The CDR3 DNA follows: TGTGCCAGCAGCTTAGGATTGGGACATGGCTACACCTTC. It encodes CASSLGLGHGYTF.